The rows below give T cell receptor beta chains drawn from one sample of a study of shared clonotypes between healthy human individuals. Only in-frame clones appear in the TCRdb table, and some are missing; sequencing was by immunoSEQ multiplex PCR. The sample records about 2.1 million clones, 93% being singletons. Sequenced input: naive CD8+ T cells from PBMCs. Receptors were obtained from a man aged 18 to 35 in good health. Some clones in this sample may be carry-over from other donors' samples. The CDR3 runs from the conserved cysteine through the conserved F or W. The D gene is left open where the match is weak.

>TRBJ1-2|TRBV28|-
CASSPTDKVDF
>TRBJ1-2|TRBV11-3|-
CASSLQYGGEANYGYTF
>TRBJ2-7|TRBV28|TRBD1
CASSSDRGGEQYF
>TRBJ1-1|TRBV27|-
CASSSVGTNTEAFF
>TRBJ2-1|TRBV7-2|-
CASSLLRGRYNEQFF
>TRBJ2-1|TRBV14|TRBD2
CASSQLLAGGVNEQFF
>TRBJ2-1|TRBV27|TRBD2
CASSPSSGSYNEQFF
>TRBJ2-5|TRBV27|-
CASSLQGGETQYF
>TRBJ1-5|TRBV28|TRBD1
CASSPQTGGGSQPQHF
>TRBJ2-5|TRBV13|TRBD1
CASSRRQGLRETQYF
>TRBJ1-1|TRBV28|TRBD1
CASSFRTGGWTEAFF
>TRBJ2-1|TRBV9|-
CASSTQLNEQFF
>TRBJ2-7|TRBV4-3|TRBD2
CASSQANRLAGPYEQYF
>TRBJ2-2|TRBV7-2|-
CASSFGGSGELFF
>TRBJ2-7|TRBV5-1|-
CASSLVPEHYEQYF
>TRBJ2-2|TRBV4-3|TRBD1
CASSQPRQGTNTGELFF
>TRBJ1-5|TRBV5-5|-
CASSLRNNNQPQHF
>TRBJ2-3|TRBV28|TRBD2
CASRKTSGTSTDTQYF
>TRBJ1-2|TRBV4-1|-
CASSQGAQAAYGYTF
>TRBJ2-7|TRBV4-1|-
CASSQVPSSRLYEQYF
>TRBJ2-2|TRBV7-9|-
CASSLSGPGELFF
>TRBJ2-3|TRBV14|-
CASSEVGVLLNPSTDTQYF
>TRBJ2-7|TRBV28|-
CASSLERIQLYEQYF
>-|TRBV4-1|-
CASSQDRGAHYEQYF
>TRBJ2-7|TRBV7-9|-
CAVPTSLEQYF
>TRBJ2-1|TRBV10-3|-
CAISPEPQRSYNEQFF
>TRBJ2-1|TRBV4-1|TRBD2
CASSQLRGDEQFF
>TRBJ2-7|TRBV5-1|TRBD2
CASSLVGGREQYF
>TRBJ2-7|TRBV5-8|TRBD1
CASSLTPGTGRLGQYF
>TRBJ2-3|TRBV9|-
CASSVGGDPGTQYF
>TRBJ1-1|TRBV13|-
CASSLSTEAFF
>TRBJ1-1|TRBV4-1|-
CASSPLGGSTEAFF
>TRBJ1-1|TRBV6-1|-
CASRPGLYTEAFF
>TRBJ1-5|TRBV7-8|-
CASSLRLGGQPQHF
>TRBJ2-2|TRBV7-8|TRBD2
CASRSRLAGVTGELFF
>TRBJ1-3|TRBV5-1|TRBD1
CASSPAGTGGNTIYF
>TRBJ2-7|TRBV6-5|-
CASSSPVLGEQYF